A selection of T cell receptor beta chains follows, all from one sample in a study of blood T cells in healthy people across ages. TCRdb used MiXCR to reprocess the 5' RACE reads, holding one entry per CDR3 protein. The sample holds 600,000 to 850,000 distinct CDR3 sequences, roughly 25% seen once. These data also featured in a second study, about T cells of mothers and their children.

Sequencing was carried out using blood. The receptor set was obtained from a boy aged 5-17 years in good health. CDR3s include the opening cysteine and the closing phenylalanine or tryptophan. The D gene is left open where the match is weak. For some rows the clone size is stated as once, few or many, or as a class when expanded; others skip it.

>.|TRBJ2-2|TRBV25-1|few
CASSASQSNTGELFF
TGTGCCAGCAGTGCATCCCAATCGAACACCGGGGAGCTGTTTTTT
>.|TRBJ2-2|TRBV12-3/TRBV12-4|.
CASIDDPSGELFF
TGTGCCAGCATCGATGACCCATCCGGGGAGCTGTTTTTT
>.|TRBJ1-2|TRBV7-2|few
CASSQPETANYGYTF
TGTGCCAGCAGCCAACCTGAGACAGCCAACTATGGCTACACCTTC
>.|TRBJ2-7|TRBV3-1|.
CASSQSGFETEQYF
TGTGCCAGCAGCCAAAGCGGGTTCGAGACCGAGCAGTACTTC
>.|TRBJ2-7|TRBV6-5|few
CASSYRGTYEQYF
TGTGCCAGCAGTTACAGGGGAACCTACGAGCAGTACTTC
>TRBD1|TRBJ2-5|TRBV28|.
CASSLLQTGGVETQYF
TGTGCCAGCAGTCTCCTCCAGACAGGGGGAGTGGAGACCCAGTACTTC
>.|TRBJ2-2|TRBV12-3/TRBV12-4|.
CASSLVRELVTGELFF
TGTGCCAGCAGTTTAGTCAGGGAGTTGGTCACCGGGGAGCTGTTTTTT
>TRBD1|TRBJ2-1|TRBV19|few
CASSMVGTGASNEQFF
TGTGCCAGTAGTATGGTTGGGACAGGGGCGAGTAATGAGCAGTTCTTC
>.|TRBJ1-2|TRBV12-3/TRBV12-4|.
CASSLDNTGYYGYPF
TGTGCCAGCAGTTTAGACAATACAGGGTACTATGGCTACCCCTTC
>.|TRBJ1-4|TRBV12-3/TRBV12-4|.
CASSPHGIGSIRNEKLLF
TGTGCCAGCAGTCCCCACGGTATAGGGTCGATACGGAATGAAAAACTGCTTTTT
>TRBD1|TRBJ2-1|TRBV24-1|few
CATSDPTGTGVDEQFF
TGTGCCACCAGTGATCCCACCGGGACAGGGGTCGATGAGCAGTTCTTC
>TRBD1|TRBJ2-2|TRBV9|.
CASNANRGFTGELFF
TGTGCCAGCAACGCCAACAGGGGTTTCACCGGGGAGCTGTTTTTT
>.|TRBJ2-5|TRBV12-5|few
CASVLFLSETQYF
TGTGCTAGTGTCCTCTTCCTGAGCGAGACCCAGTACTTC
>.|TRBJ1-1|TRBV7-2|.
CASSLEPWYGAEAFF
TGTGCCAGCAGCTTAGAGCCTTGGTACGGGGCTGAAGCTTTCTTT
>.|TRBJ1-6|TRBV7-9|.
CASSPGAGKNSPLHF
TGTGCCAGCAGCCCCGGGGCAGGGAAGAATTCACCCCTCCACTTT
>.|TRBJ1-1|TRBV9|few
CASSVGMGGTEAFF
TGTGCCAGCAGCGTAGGGATGGGCGGGACTGAAGCTTTCTTT
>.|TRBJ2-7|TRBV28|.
CASSLIRGNEQYF
TGTGCCAGCAGTTTAATTCGGGGGAACGAGCAGTACTTC
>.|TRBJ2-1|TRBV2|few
CASSEGRVRNNNEQFF
TGTGCCAGCAGTGAAGGTCGTGTAAGGAACAACAATGAGCAGTTCTTC
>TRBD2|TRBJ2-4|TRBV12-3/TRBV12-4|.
CASSGLAGESKNIQYF
TGTGCCAGCAGCGGACTAGCGGGAGAGTCCAAAAACATTCAGTACTTC
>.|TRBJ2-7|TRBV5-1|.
CASSLGIAYEQYF
TGCGCCAGCAGCTTGGGTATAGCCTACGAGCAGTACTTC
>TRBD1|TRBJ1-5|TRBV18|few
CASSPRPGQGLGAQHF
TGTGCCAGCTCACCACGACCGGGACAGGGCCTCGGGGCCCAGCATTTT
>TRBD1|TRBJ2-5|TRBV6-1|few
CASILGTGAETQYF
TGTGCCAGCATCCTCGGGACAGGGGCAGAGACCCAGTACTTC
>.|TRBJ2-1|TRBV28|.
CASTGTENNEQFF
TGTGCCAGCACAGGGACGGAAAACAATGAGCAGTTCTTC
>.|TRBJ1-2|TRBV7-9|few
CASSLDGRIYGYTF
TGTGCCAGCAGCTTAGATGGCAGGATCTATGGCTACACCTTC
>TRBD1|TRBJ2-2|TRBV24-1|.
CATSEAGTEDFTGELFF
TGTGCCACCAGTGAGGCCGGGACAGAGGACTTCACCGGGGAGCTGTTTTTT
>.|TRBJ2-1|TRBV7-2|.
CASERNEQFF
TGTGCCTCCGAGCGCAATGAGCAGTTCTTC
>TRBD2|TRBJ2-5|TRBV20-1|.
CSATTSVSQETQYF
TGCAGTGCCACTACTAGCGTATCCCAAGAGACCCAGTACTTC
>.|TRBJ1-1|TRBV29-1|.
CSVERTEAFF
TGCAGCGTTGAACGGACTGAAGCTTTCTTT
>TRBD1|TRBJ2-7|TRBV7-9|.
CASSLGQTGYYEQYF
TGTGCCAGCAGCTTAGGGCAGACAGGGTACTACGAGCAGTACTTC
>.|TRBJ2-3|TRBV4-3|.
CASRPTVAGSPDTQYF
TGCGCCAGCAGGCCCACTGTGGCGGGGAGCCCAGATACGCAGTATTTT
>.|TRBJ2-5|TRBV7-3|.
CASSPRLGDQETQYF
TGTGCCAGCAGCCCCCGGTTGGGGGACCAAGAGACCCAGTACTTC
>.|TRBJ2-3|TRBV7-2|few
CASSLVSGSTDTQYF
TGTGCCAGCAGCTTAGTTAGCGGTAGCACAGATACGCAGTATTTT
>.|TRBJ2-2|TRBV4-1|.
CASSQGVGGVSTRELFF
TGCGCCAGCAGCCAAGGGGTAGGGGGAGTGTCGACCAGGGAGCTGTTTTTT
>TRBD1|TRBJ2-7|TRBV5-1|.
CASSLWGTGEFLYF
TGCGCCAGCAGCTTGTGGGGGACAGGGGAATTTCTGTACTTC
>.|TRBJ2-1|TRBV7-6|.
CASSLNPLESWAFNEQFF
TGTGCCAGCAGCTTAAATCCCCTTGAATCATGGGCGTTCAATGAGCAGTTCTTC
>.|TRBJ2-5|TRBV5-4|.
CASSLGVIEETQYF
TGTGCCAGCAGCTTGGGAGTTATAGAAGAGACCCAGTACTTC
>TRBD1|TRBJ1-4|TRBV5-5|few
CASSIDRQGENEKLFF
TGTGCCAGCAGCATCGACCGACAGGGCGAAAATGAAAAACTGTTTTTT
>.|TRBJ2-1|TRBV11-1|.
CASSLATANNEQFF
TGTGCCAGCAGCTTAGCAACAGCCAACAATGAGCAGTTCTTC
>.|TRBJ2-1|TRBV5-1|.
CASSLGTRVREATYNEQFF
TGCGCCAGCAGCTTGGGAACCAGGGTGAGGGAGGCGACGTACAATGAGCAGTTCTTC
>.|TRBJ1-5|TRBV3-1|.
CASSQDHQFNQPQHF
TGTGCCAGCAGCCAAGATCACCAATTCAATCAGCCCCAGCATTTT
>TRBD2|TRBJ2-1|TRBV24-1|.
CATSDRTSGVYNEQFF
TGTGCCACCAGTGATAGGACTAGCGGGGTCTACAATGAGCAGTTCTTC
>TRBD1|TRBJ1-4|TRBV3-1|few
CASSPGQGQEKLFF
TGTGCCAGCAGCCCGGGACAGGGCCAGGAAAAACTGTTTTTT
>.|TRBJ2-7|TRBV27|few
CASSLEAGMSYEQYF
TGTGCCAGCAGTTTGGAAGCTGGCATGTCCTACGAGCAGTACTTC
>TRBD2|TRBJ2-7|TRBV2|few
CASSEPGAGDSYEQYF
TGTGCCAGCAGTGAACCCGGGGCGGGGGACTCCTACGAGCAGTACTTC
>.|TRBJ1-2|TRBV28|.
CASSLSYPGGYTF
TGTGCCAGCAGTTTGTCCTACCCGGGTGGCTACACCTTC
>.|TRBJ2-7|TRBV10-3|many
CAISSGSTYEQYF
TGTGCCATCTCCTCCGGGAGTACCTACGAGCAGTACTTC
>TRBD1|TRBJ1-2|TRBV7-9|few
CASSFGQAWGYTF
TGTGCCAGCAGCTTTGGACAGGCCTGGGGCTACACCTTC
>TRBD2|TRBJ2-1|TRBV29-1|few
CSVRTSGGNEQFF
TGCAGCGTTCGGACTAGCGGGGGAAATGAGCAGTTCTTC
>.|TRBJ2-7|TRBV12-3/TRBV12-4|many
CASSPGGGEQYF
TGTGCCAGCAGTCCCGGGGGCGGCGAGCAGTACTTC
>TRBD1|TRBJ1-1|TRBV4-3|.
CASSPDRGLDTEAFF
TGCGCCAGCAGCCCGGACAGGGGACTGGACACTGAAGCTTTCTTT
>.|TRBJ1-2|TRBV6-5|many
CASRGSYGYTF
TGTGCCAGCAGAGGGTCCTATGGCTACACCTTC
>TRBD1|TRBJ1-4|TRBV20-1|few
CSARGQGYEKLFF
TGCAGTGCTAGGGGACAGGGGTATGAAAAACTGTTTTTT
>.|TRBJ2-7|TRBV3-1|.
CASSQDLRATYEQYF
TGTGCCAGCAGCCAAGATCTTCGGGCCACGTACGAGCAGTACTTC
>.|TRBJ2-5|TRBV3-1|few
CASSRAQPSGTQYF
TGTGCCAGCAGCCGCGCACAGCCCAGTGGGACCCAGTACTTC